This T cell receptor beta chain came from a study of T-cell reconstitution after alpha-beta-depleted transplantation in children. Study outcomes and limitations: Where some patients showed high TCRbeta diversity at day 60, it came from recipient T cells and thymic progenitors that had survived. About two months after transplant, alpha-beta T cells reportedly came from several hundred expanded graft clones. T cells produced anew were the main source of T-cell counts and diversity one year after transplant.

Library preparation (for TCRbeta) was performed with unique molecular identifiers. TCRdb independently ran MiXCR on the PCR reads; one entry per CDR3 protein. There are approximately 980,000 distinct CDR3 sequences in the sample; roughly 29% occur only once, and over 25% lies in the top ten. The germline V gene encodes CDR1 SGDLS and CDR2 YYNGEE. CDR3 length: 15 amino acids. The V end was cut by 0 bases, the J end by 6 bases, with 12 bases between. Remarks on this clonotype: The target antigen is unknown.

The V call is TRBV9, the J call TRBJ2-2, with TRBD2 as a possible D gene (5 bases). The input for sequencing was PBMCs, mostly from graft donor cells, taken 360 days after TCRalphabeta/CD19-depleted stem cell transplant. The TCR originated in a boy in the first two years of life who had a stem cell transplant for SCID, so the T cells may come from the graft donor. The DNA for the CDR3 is TGTGCCAGCAGCGTAGCGGACTCGTTGGCCGGGGAGCTGTTTTTT. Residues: CASSVADSLAGELFF.